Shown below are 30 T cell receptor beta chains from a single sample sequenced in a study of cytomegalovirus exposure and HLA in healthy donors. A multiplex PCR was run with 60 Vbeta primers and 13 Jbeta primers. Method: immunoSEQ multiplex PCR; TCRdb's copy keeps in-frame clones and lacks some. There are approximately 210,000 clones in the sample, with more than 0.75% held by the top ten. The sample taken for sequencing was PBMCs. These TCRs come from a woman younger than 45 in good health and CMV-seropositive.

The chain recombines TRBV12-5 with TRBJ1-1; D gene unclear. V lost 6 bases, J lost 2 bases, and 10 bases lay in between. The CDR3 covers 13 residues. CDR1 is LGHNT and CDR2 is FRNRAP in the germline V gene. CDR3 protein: CASGFTVNTEAFF. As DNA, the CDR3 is TGTGCTAGTGGGTTTACAGTAAACACTGAAGCTTTCTTT.

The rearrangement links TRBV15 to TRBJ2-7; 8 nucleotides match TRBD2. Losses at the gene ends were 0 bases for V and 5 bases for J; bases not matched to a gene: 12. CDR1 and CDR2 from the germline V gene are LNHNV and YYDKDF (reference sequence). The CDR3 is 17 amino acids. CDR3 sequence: CATSRDRSTSEAHEQYF. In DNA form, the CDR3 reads TGTGCCACCAGCAGAGATCGCTCGACTAGCGAAGCACACGAGCAGTACTTC. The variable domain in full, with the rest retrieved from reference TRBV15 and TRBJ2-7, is DAMVIQNPRYQVTQFGKPVTLSCSQTLNHNVMYWYQQKSSQAPKLLFHYYDKDFNNEADTPDNFQSRRPNTSFCFLDIRSPGLGDTAMYLCATSRDRSTSEAHEQYFGPGTRLTVT.

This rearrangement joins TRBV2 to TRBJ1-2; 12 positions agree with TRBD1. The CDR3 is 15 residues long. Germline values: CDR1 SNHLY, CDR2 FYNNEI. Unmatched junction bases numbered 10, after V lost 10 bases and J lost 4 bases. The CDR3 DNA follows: TGTGCCACCGGGACAGGGGGCCTGTTGGGCTATGGCTACACCTTC. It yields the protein CATGTGGLLGYGYTF.

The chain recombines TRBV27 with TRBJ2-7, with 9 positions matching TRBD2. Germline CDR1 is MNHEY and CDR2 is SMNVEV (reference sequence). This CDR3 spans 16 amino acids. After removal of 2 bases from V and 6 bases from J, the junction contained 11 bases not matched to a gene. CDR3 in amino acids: CASSLIGIAGEGEQYF. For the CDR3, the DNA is TGTGCCAGCAGTTTAATCGGGATAGCGGGAGAGGGCGAGCAGTACTTC.

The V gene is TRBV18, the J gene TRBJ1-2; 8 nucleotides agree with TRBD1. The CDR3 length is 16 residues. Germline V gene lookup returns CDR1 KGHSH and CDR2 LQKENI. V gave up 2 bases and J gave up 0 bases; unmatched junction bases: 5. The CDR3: CASSPSTGAANYGYTF. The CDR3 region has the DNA TGTGCCAGCTCACCATCGACAGGGGCAGCTAACTATGGCTACACCTTC.

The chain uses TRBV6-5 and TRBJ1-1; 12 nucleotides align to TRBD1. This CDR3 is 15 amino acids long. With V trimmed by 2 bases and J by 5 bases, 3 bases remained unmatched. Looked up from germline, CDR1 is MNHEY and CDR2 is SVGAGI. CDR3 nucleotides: TGTGCCAGCAGTTACACGGGACAGGGGGCAACTGAAGCTTTCTTT. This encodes CASSYTGQGATEAFF.

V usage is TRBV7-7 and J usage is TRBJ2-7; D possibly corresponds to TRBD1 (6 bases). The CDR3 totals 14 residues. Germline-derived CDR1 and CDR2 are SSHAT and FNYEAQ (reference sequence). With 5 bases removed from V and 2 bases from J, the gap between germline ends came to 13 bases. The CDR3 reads CASSPGHRAYEQYF. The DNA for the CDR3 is TGTGCCAGCAGCCCGGGACACCGCGCCTACGAGCAGTACTTC.

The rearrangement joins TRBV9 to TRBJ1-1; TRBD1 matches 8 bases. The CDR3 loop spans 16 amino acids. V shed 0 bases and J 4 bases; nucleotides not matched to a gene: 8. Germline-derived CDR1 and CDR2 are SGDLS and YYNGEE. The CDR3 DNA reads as TGTGCCAGCAGCGTAGCGTGGGGACAGGATAGCACTGAAGCTTTCTTT. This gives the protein CASSVAWGQDSTEAFF.

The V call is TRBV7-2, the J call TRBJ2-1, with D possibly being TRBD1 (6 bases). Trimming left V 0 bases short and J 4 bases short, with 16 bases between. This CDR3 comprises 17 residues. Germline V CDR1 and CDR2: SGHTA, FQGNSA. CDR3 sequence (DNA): TGTGCCAGCAGCTTAGCCCCCCCCTCTCAGGGGTACAATGAGCAGTTCTTC. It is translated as CASSLAPPSQGYNEQFF.

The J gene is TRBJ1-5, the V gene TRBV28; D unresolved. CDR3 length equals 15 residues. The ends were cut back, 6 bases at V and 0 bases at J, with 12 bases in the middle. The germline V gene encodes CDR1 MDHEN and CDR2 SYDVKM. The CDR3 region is CASREQGGSNQPQHF. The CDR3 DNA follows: TGTGCCAGCAGGGAACAAGGAGGTAGCAATCAGCCCCAGCATTTT.

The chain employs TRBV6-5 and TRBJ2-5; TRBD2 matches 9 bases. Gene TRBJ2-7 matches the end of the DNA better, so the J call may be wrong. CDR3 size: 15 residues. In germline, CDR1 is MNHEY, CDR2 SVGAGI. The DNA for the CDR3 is TGTGCCAGCAGTTACGGGGCGGGGGGGGACTACGAGCAGTACTTC. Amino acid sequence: CASSYGAGGDYEQYF.

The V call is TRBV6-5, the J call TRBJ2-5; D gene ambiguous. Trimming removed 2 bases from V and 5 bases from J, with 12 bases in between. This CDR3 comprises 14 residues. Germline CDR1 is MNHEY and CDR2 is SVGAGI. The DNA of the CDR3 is TGTGCCAGCAGTTACGGCGAGAACGGGGAGACCCAGTACTTC. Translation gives CASSYGENGETQYF.

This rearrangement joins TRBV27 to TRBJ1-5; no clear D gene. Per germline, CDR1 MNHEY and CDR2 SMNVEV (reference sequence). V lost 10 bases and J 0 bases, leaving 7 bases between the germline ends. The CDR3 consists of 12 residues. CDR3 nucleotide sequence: TGTGCCAACCCCTATAGCAATCAGCCCCAGCATTTT. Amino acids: CANPYSNQPQHF.

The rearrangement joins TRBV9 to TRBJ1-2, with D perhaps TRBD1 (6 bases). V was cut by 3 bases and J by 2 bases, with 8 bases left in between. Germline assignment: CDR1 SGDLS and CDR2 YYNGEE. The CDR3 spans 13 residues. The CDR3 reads CASSGGPNYGYTF. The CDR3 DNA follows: TGTGCCAGCAGCGGGGGGCCCAACTATGGCTACACCTTC.

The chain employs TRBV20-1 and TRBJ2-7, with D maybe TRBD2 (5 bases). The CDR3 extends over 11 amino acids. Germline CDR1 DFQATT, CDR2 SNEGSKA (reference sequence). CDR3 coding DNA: TGCGCCCCGGCGGGTCACTACGAGCAGTACTTC. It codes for CAPAGHYEQYF.

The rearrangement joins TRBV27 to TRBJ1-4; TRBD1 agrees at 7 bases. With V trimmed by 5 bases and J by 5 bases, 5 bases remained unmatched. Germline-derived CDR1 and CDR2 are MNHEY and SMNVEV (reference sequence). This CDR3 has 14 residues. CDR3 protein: CASSETGRNEKLFF. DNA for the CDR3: TGTGCCAGCAGTGAGACAGGGAGAAATGAAAAACTGTTTTTT.

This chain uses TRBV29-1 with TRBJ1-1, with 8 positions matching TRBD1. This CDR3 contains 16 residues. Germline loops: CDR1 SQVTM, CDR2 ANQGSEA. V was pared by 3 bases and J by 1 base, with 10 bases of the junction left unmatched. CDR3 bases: TGCAGCGTTGAGGGTCAGGGGGCTGCATGGAACACTGAAGCTTTCTTT. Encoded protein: CSVEGQGAAWNTEAFF.

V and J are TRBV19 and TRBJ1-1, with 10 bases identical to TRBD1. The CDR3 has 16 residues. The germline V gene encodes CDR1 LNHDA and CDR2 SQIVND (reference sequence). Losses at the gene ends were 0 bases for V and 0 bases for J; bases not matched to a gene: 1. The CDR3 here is CASSIEGQGLNTEAFF. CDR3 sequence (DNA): TGTGCCAGTAGTATAGAGGGACAGGGGTTGAACACTGAAGCTTTCTTT. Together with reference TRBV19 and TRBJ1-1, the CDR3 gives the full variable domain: DGGITQSPKYLFRKEGQNVTLSCEQNLNHDAMYWYRQDPGQGLRLIYYSQIVNDFQKGDIAEGYSVSREKKESFPLTVTSAQKNPTAFYLCASSIEGQGLNTEAFFGQGTRLTVV.

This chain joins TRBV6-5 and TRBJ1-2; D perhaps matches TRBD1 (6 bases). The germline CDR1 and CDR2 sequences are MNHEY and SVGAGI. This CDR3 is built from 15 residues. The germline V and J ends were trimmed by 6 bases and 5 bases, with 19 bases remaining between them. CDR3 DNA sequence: TGTGCCAGCAGAAGCCCCGGGACACAAACTTATGGCTACACCTTC. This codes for CASRSPGTQTYGYTF.

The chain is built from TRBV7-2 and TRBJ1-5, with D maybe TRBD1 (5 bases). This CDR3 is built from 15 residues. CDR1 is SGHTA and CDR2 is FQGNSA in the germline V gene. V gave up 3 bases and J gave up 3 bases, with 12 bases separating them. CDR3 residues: CASSLQGFFNQPQHF. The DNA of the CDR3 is TGTGCCAGCAGCTTGCAGGGATTTTTCAATCAGCCCCAGCATTTT.

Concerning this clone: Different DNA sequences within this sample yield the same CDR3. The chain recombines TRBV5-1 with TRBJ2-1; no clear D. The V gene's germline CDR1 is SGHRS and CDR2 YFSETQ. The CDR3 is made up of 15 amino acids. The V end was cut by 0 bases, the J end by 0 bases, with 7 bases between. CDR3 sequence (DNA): TGCGCCAGCAGCTTGGTTAGAGGCTCCTACAATGAGCAGTTCTTC. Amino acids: CASSLVRGSYNEQFF.

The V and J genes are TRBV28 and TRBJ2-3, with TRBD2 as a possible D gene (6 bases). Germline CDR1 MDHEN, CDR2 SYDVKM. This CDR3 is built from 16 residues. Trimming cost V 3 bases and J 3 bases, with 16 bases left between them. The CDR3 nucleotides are TGTGCCAGCAGTTTGGGGGGTGGCGGGAAAACAGATACGCAGTATTTT. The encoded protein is CASSLGGGGKTDTQYF.

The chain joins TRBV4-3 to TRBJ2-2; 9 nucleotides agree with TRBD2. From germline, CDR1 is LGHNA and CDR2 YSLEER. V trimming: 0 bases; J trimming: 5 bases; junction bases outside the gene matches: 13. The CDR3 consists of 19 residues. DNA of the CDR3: TGCGCCAGCAGCCAAGAACGACTAGCGGCGAGATTGGGGACCGGGGAGCTGTTTTTT. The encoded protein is CASSQERLAARLGTGELFF.

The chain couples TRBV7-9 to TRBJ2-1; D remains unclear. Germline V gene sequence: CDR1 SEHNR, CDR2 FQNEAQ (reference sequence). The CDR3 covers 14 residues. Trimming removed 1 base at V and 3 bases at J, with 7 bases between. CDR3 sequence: CASSLELIYNEQFF. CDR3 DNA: TGTGCCAGCAGCTTAGAACTAATCTACAATGAGCAGTTCTTC. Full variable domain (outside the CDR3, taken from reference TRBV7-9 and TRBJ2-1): DTGVSQNPRHKITKRGQNVTFRCDPISEHNRLYWYRQTLGQGPEFLTYFQNEAQLEKSRLLSDRFSAERPKGSFSTLEIQRTEQGDSAMYLCASSLELIYNEQFFGPGTRLTVL.

CDR3 sequence (DNA): TGCGCCAGCAGCCCGGGACTAGCGGGGGGCACAGATACGCAGTATTTT. It codes for CASSPGLAGGTDTQYF. The J gene is TRBJ2-3, the V gene TRBV10-1; 14 positions match TRBD2. J gave up 1 base and V 6 bases, and 3 bases lay outside the gene matches. Germline CDR1 WNHNN, CDR2 SYGVQD (reference sequence). The CDR3 has 16 amino acids.

The CDR3 loop is CASGPLEGNEQFF. CDR3 DNA: TGTGCCAGCGGGCCCTTAGAGGGCAATGAGCAGTTCTTC. This chain connects TRBV28 to TRBJ2-1; TRBD2 might be the D (5 bases). The germline gives CDR1 MDHEN, CDR2 SYDVKM. V gave up 8 bases and J gave up 6 bases, with 14 bases separating them. The CDR3 length is 13 residues. Filled out from reference TRBV28 and TRBJ2-1, the complete variable domain reads DVKVTQSSRYLVKRTGEKVFLECVQDMDHENMFWYRQDPGLGLRLIYFSYDVKMKEKGDIPEGYSVSREKKERFSLILESASTNQTSMYLCASGPLEGNEQFFGPGTRLTVL.

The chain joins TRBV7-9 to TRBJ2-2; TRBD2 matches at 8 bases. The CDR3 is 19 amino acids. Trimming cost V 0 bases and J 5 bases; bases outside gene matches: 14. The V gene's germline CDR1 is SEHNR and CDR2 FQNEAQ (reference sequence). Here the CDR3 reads CASSLALGLAGGSTGELFF. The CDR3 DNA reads TGTGCCAGCAGCTTAGCCCTGGGCCTAGCGGGTGGAAGTACCGGGGAGCTGTTTTTT.

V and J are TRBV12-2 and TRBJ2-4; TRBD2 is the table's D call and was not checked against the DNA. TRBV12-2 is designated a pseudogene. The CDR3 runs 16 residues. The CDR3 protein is CASRLRGRLAKNIQYF. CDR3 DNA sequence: TGTGCAAGTCGCTTACGAGGAAGACTAGCCAAAAACATTCAGTACTTC.

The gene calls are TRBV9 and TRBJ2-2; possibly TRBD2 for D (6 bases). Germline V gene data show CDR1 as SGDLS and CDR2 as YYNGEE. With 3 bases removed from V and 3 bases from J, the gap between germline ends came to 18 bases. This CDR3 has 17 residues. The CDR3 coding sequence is TGTGCCAGCAGCGCATATCGGACTACCCGAGACACCGGGGAGCTGTTTTTT. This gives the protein CASSAYRTTRDTGELFF.

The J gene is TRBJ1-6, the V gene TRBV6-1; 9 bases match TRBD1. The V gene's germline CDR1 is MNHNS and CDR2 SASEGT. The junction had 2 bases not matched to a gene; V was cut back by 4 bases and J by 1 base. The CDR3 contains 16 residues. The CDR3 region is CASSADRGSYNSPLHF. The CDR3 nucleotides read TGTGCCAGCAGTGCGGACAGGGGTTCCTATAATTCACCCCTCCACTTT.